A single sample is the source of the 20 T cell receptor beta chains below, sequenced in a study of long-term antiretroviral therapy in people with HIV. This was the immunoSEQ v3.0 assay at survey level. Sequencing was performed with immunoSEQ multiplex PCR; in TCRdb, only in-frame clones are kept and a portion is missing. The sample contains around 30,000 clones, more than 85% of which appear only once. The sample here was unsorted PBMCs, taken 6.2 years after starting antiretroviral therapy. Receptors originate from a man aged 35-49 years with HIV.

This rearrangement joins TRBV10-3 to TRBJ2-5, with 8 bases fitting TRBD2. This CDR3 has 13 residues. J lost 5 bases, V lost 3 bases, and 2 bases had no gene match. CDR1 and CDR2 from the germline V gene are ENHRY and SYGVKD. The CDR3: CAISDRGGETQYF. DNA of the CDR3: TGTGCCATCAGTGATCGGGGGGGGGAGACCCAGTACTTC.

The chain couples TRBV19 to TRBJ1-1; the D is unclear. Germline V gives CDR1 LNHDA, CDR2 SQIVND (reference sequence). V was pared by 8 bases and J by 1 base, with 8 bases between. This CDR3 is built from 12 residues. In nucleotides, the CDR3 is TGTGCCAGTGGTACACGGAACACTGAAGCTTTCTTT. Amino acid sequence: CASGTRNTEAFF.

The V and J genes are TRBV18 and TRBJ1-6; D perhaps matches TRBD1 (5 bases). CDR1 and CDR2 from the germline V gene are KGHSH and LQKENI. The V end was cut by 1 base, the J end by 5 bases, with 9 bases between. The CDR3 covers 15 residues. The CDR3 bases are TGTGCCAGCTCACCACTGGGGCCGAATAATTCACCCCTCCACTTT. This gives the protein CASSPLGPNNSPLHF.

This clone was observed once. The V call is TRBV7-9, the J call TRBJ2-1; TRBD2 matches 9 bases. Looked up from germline, CDR1 is SEHNR and CDR2 is FQNEAQ (reference sequence). The trim removed 5 bases at V and 10 bases at J, leaving 3 bases unmatched. This CDR3 region has 12 residues. CDR3 residues: CASSGLAGEQFF. In DNA form, the CDR3 reads TGTGCCAGCAGCGGCCTAGCGGGGGAGCAGTTCTTC.

The chain carries TRBV19 and TRBJ2-2; D gene ambiguous. CDR3 size: 15 residues. Germline V lookup: CDR1 LNHDA, CDR2 SQIVND (reference sequence). The V gene lost 3 bases and the J gene lost 0 bases, with 8 bases spanning the gap. CDR3 sequence reads: CASSMWHSNTGELFF. The CDR3 DNA sequence: TGTGCCAGTAGTATGTGGCACTCGAACACCGGGGAGCTGTTTTTT. Supplemented by reference TRBV19 and TRBJ2-2, the full variable domain reads DGGITQSPKYLFRKEGQNVTLSCEQNLNHDAMYWYRQDPGQGLRLIYYSQIVNDFQKGDIAEGYSVSREKKESFPLTVTSAQKNPTAFYLCASSMWHSNTGELFFGEGSRLTVL.

The rearrangement joins TRBV5-1 to TRBJ1-1, with no clear D. The CDR3 is 14 residues long. Germline-derived CDR1 and CDR2 are SGHRS and YFSETQ. With 4 bases removed from V and 9 bases from J, the gap between germline ends came to 19 bases. The CDR3 sequence is CASSEGGTLGKAFF. CDR3 nucleotides: TGCGCCAGCAGCGAGGGAGGCACCCTGGGAAAAGCTTTCTTT.

This chain uses TRBV14 with TRBJ2-1; tentative D call: TRBD2 (6 bases). The CDR3 has 13 residues. Trimming removed 2 bases from V and 11 bases from J, with 13 bases in between. The germline V gene encodes CDR1 SGHDN and CDR2 FVKESK. This chain's CDR3 is CASSQNPGRKQFF. CDR3 DNA: TGTGCCAGCAGCCAAAACCCAGGGAGGAAGCAGTTCTTC.

The chain has TRBV15 and TRBJ2-1, with 8 bases matching TRBD1. The CDR3 contains 15 residues. V lost 0 bases to trimming and J lost 9 bases; unmatched junction nucleotides: 7. Germline assignment: CDR1 LNHNV and CDR2 YYDKDF (reference sequence). CDR3 coding DNA: TGTGCCACCAGCAGAGACAGGGGGCCATGGGGTGAGCAGTTCTTC. Its protein product is CATSRDRGPWGEQFF.

The chain combines TRBV29-1 with TRBJ2-3; D is unresolved. The V gene's germline CDR1 is SQVTM and CDR2 ANQGSEA. CDR3 length equals 12 residues. Trimming pared 7 bases from V and 5 bases from J, leaving 13 bases between. Here the CDR3 reads CSAAVPGDTQYF. CDR3 in DNA: TGCAGCGCAGCCGTGCCCGGAGATACGCAGTATTTT.

The rearrangement joins TRBV6-6 to TRBJ2-7, with no clear D. CDR1 is MNHNY, CDR2 SVGAGI, per germline (reference sequence). This CDR3 comprises 15 residues. Trimming removed 6 bases from V and 0 bases from J, with 15 bases in between. CDR3 residues: CASRQSTPSSYEQYF. The CDR3 bases are TGTGCCAGCAGACAGTCGACACCGAGCTCCTACGAGCAGTACTTC.

This CDR3 is CASSMFREAETQYF. The CDR3 DNA reads as TGTGCCAGCAGCATGTTTAGGGAGGCGGAGACCCAGTACTTC. The rearrangement joins TRBV7-3 to TRBJ2-5, with D perhaps matching TRBD2 (6 bases). The V gene lost 5 bases and the J gene lost 5 bases, with 15 bases spanning the gap. CDR1 and CDR2 (germline): SGHTA, FQGTGA. This CDR3 comprises 14 residues.

The genes are TRBV11-2 and TRBJ2-7; D is perhaps TRBD1 or TRBD2 (6 bases each). Germline CDR1 and CDR2: SGHAT and FQNNGV. This CDR3 contains 15 residues. The V and J ends lost 7 bases and 4 bases respectively, with 20 bases between them. This CDR3 reads CASTKQGGGRYEQYF. CDR3 nucleotides: TGTGCCAGCACCAAACAAGGTGGGGGGCGGTACGAGCAGTACTTC.

This chain links TRBV7-9 with TRBJ2-5; 7 nucleotides line up with TRBD1. The J segment lost 1 base and the V segment lost 5 bases, leaving 7 bases of the junction unmatched. The CDR3 spans 15 residues. CDR1 SEHNR and CDR2 FQNEAQ come from the germline V gene (reference sequence). The CDR3, as DNA: TGTGCCAGCAGCGGTAGGGGGCGGACCCAAGAGACCCAGTACTTC. It encodes CASSGRGRTQETQYF.

This clone came up once. The chain combines TRBV10-2 with TRBJ2-7, with TRBD1 identical over 7 bases. The J segment lost 0 bases and the V segment lost 8 bases, leaving 1 base of the junction unmatched. The CDR3 totals 12 residues. The germline V gene has CDR1 WSHSY and CDR2 SAAADI. CDR3 sequence reads: CASRDSSYEQYF. CDR3 DNA: TGCGCCAGCCGGGACAGCTCCTACGAGCAGTACTTC.

The chain employs TRBV2 and TRBJ2-5, with TRBD2 matching 10 bases. CDR1 is SNHLY, CDR2 FYNNEI, per germline. The CDR3 totals 13 residues. After removal of 5 bases from V and 6 bases from J, the junction contained 3 bases not matched to a gene. The CDR3 loop reads CASSSGGAKTQYF. The CDR3 DNA reads as TGTGCCAGCAGTAGCGGGGGGGCCAAGACCCAGTACTTC.

This clone showed up just a few times. The chain is built from TRBV6-5 and TRBJ2-7, with a weak D call TRBD1 (6 bases). CDR3 length equals 15 residues. Germline V CDR1 and CDR2: MNHEY, SVGAGI. V was cut by 5 bases and J by 3 bases, with 17 bases left in between. The CDR3 protein is CASSAPGAALYEQYF. The DNA of the CDR3 is TGTGCCAGCAGTGCTCCAGGGGCCGCGCTCTACGAGCAGTACTTC.

The genes are TRBV19 and TRBJ1-5; D uncertain. The CDR3 consists of 13 residues. V lost 0 bases and J 12 bases, leaving 12 bases between the germline ends. Germline V gives CDR1 LNHDA, CDR2 SQIVND (reference sequence). DNA for the CDR3: TGTGCCAGTAGTATAGATCTGGGCAGTCACCAGCATTTT. It encodes CASSIDLGSHQHF.

This rearrangement joins TRBV5-4 to TRBJ2-7; TRBD2 is a possible D gene (6 bases). V shed 0 bases and J shed 0 bases, with 7 bases lying between them. Germline CDR1 SGHNT, CDR2 YYREEE (reference sequence). The CDR3 is 14 residues long. The CDR3 DNA reads TGTGCCAGCAGCTTGGACGGGGGCTCCTACGAGCAGTACTTC. Encoded protein: CASSLDGGSYEQYF.

This chain links TRBV28 with TRBJ2-7, with 9 bases lining up with TRBD1. The CDR3 extends over 16 amino acids. The germline CDR1 and CDR2 sequences are MDHEN and SYDVKM. J lost 4 bases, V lost 4 bases, and 11 bases had no gene match. In nucleotides, the CDR3 is TGTGCCAGCAGTTACCGCCCGGGACAGGGTATGTACGAGCAGTACTTC. Translated: CASSYRPGQGMYEQYF. The full variable domain, completed using reference TRBV28 and TRBJ2-7, is DVKVTQSSRYLVKRTGEKVFLECVQDMDHENMFWYRQDPGLGLRLIYFSYDVKMKEKGDIPEGYSVSREKKERFSLILESASTNQTSMYLCASSYRPGQGMYEQYFGPGTRLTVT.

The V call is TRBV9, the J call TRBJ1-3, with no clear D. Trimming removed 0 bases at V and 1 base at J, with 8 bases between. In germline, CDR1 is SGDLS, CDR2 YYNGEE. The length of the CDR3 is 15 residues. Here the CDR3 DNA reads TGTGCCAGCAGCGTAGCTGAAGGGTCTGGAAACACCATATATTTT. Its translation is CASSVAEGSGNTIYF.